The clone carrying this T cell receptor beta chain turned up a few times. What it binds is unknown. This entry comes from a study of early T cells in non-severe SARS-CoV-2 infection. Looking at the study overall: Chains were unpaired, as sequencing was done on bulk RNA from unsorted whole blood.

The TCR library protocol was used to attach unique molecular identifiers. These identifiers were attached to individual cDNA molecules. TCRdb re-called the 5' RACE reads with MiXCR, one entry per CDR3 protein. The sample gives fewer than 65,000 distinct CDR3 sequences, approximately 9.3% of which show up once; 1.2% is in the top ten. Broader study findings: Matching with VDJdb favored anti-spike CD8 responses (missing private and CD4 specificities).

Trimming removed 10 bases from V and 2 bases from J, with 13 bases in between. The germline gives CDR1 KGHSH, CDR2 LQKENI. This CDR3 contains 13 residues. The chain uses TRBV18 and TRBJ2-3; no reliable D call. Sequencing was performed on whole blood. This sequence was found in an adult who was a healthcare worker with PCR-confirmed SARS-CoV-2 infection or an uninfected control (not recorded which). CDR3 region: CATLQRSTDTQYF. CDR3 sequence (DNA): TGTGCCACCTTACAGAGGTCCACAGATACGCAGTATTTT.